Below are 14 T cell receptor beta chains sequenced from a single sample in a study of T cells expressing NK-cell markers. Using the 5' RACE reads, TCRdb records one entry per CDR3 protein without DNA. The repertoire table contains about 410,000 distinct CDR3 sequences. The sequencing input was blood T cells: a sorted CD56 or NKG2C T cell subset, CD4+ or CD8+ T cells, or bulk PBMC T cells (not recorded which). Source of these receptors: a woman aged 50 to 60 in good health.

This chain joins TRBV7-9 and TRBJ1-2; TCRdb reports TRBD1, a call that lacks DNA to check it against. The CDR3 consists of 15 residues. From germline, CDR1 is SEHNR and CDR2 FQNEAQ (reference sequence). The chain's CDR3 is CASSQGSGRTYGYTF.

This chain connects TRBV20-1 to TRBJ2-3; TCRdb lists TRBD2, though no DNA is available to test this call. Per germline, CDR1 DFQATT and CDR2 SNEGSKA (reference sequence). This CDR3 region has 14 residues. CDR3: CSARAGVGTDTQYF.

The chain is built from TRBV4-2 and TRBJ1-3. CDR3 length equals 12 residues. Germline CDR1 reads LGHNA; CDR2 reads YNFKEQ. CDR3 residues: CASSQSKDTIYF.

The CDR3 loop is CASSVGGRADVNEQFF. The V gene is TRBV9, the J gene TRBJ2-1; as DNA is missing, the TRBD2 call by TCRdb cannot be tested. The CDR3 contains 16 residues. Germline V lookup: CDR1 SGDLS, CDR2 YYNGEE.

The genes are TRBV9 and TRBJ2-6. The CDR3 totals 15 residues. CDR1 and CDR2 (germline): SGDLS, YYNGEE. The CDR3 spells CASSVGVTGANVLTF. Combining the CDR3 with reference TRBV9 and TRBJ2-6 gives the whole variable domain DSGVTQTPKHLITATGQRVTLRCSPRSGDLSVYWYQQSLDQGLQFLIQYYNGEERAKGNILERFSAQQFPDLHSELNLSSLELGDSALYFCASSVGVTGANVLTFGAGSRLTVL.

The chain joins TRBV5-6 to TRBJ2-1; with no DNA, the TCRdb D assignment of TRBD2 cannot be verified. Germline CDR1 SGHDT, CDR2 YYEEEE. CDR3 length: 14 residues. This CDR3 reads CASSPGLVHDEQFF.

This chain links TRBV19 with TRBJ2-1. CDR1 is LNHDA and CDR2 is SQIVND in the germline V gene (reference sequence). CDR3 length: 12 residues. The CDR3 loop reads CATGRSYNEQFF.

The CDR3 region is CSATSRLAGGYEQFF. V usage is TRBV20-1 and J usage is TRBJ2-1; as DNA is missing, the TRBD2 call by TCRdb cannot be tested. Germline lookup yields CDR1 DFQATT and CDR2 SNEGSKA (reference sequence). This CDR3 contains 15 residues.

The V call is TRBV10-1, the J call TRBJ2-1. The CDR3 loop spans 14 amino acids. CDR1 and CDR2 from the germline V gene are WNHNN and SYGVQD (reference sequence). CDR3 sequence reads: CASSERESYNEQFF.

The chain uses TRBV20-1 and TRBJ2-1; the TRBD2 assignment by TCRdb is unverifiable without DNA. The CDR3 totals 15 residues. CDR1 and CDR2 (germline): DFQATT, SNEGSKA (reference sequence). CDR3 amino acids: CSARDGTSGRVGQFF.

The gene calls are TRBV20-1 and TRBJ2-1; without DNA, the TCRdb call of TRBD2 cannot be checked. Germline CDR1 DFQATT, CDR2 SNEGSKA (reference sequence). The CDR3 runs to 16 residues. CDR3 amino acids: CSASRSAGVNHNEQFF.

V usage is TRBV18 and J usage is TRBJ2-7; the TCRdb D gene call, TRBD1, has no DNA to confirm it. From germline, CDR1 is KGHSH and CDR2 LQKENI. The CDR3 loop spans 16 amino acids. The CDR3 spells CASSPMNRGSTYEQYF.

The rearrangement joins TRBV10-3 to TRBJ1-2; as DNA is missing, the TRBD1 call by TCRdb cannot be tested. The CDR3 has 13 residues. The germline V gene encodes CDR1 ENHRY and CDR2 SYGVKD. CDR3 loop: CAIRTGAPEGYTF.

J is TRBJ2-1 and V is TRBV12-3 or TRBV12-4; TCRdb indicates TRBD2, and absent DNA this call remains unverified. The CDR3 is made up of 14 amino acids. CDR3 loop: CASISFGGSNEQFF.